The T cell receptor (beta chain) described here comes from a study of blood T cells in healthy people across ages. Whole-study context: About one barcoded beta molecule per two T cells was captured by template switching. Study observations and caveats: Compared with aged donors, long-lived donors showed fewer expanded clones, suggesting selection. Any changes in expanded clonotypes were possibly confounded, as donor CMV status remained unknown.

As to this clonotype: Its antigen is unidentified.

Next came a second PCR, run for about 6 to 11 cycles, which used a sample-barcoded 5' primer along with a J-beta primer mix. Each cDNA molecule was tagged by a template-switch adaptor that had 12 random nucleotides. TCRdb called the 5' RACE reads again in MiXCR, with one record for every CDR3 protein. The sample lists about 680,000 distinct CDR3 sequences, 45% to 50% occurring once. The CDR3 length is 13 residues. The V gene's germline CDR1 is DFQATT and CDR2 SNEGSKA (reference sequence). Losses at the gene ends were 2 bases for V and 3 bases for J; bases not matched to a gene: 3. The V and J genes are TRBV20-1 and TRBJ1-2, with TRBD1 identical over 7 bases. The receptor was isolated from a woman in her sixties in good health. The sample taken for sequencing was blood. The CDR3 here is CSARRTGDYGYTF. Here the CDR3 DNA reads TGCAGTGCTAGAAGGACAGGCGACTATGGCTACACCTTC.